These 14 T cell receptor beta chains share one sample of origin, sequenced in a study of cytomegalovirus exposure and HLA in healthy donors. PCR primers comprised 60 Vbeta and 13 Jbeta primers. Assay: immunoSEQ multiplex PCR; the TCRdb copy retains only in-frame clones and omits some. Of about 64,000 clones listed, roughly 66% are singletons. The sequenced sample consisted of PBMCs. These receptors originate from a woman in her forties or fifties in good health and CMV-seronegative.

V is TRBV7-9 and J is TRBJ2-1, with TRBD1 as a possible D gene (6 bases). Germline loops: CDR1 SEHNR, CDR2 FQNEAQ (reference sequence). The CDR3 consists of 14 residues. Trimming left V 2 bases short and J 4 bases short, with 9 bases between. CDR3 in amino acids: CASSLSGTYNEQFF. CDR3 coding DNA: TGTGCCAGCAGCTTATCCGGGACATACAATGAGCAGTTCTTC.

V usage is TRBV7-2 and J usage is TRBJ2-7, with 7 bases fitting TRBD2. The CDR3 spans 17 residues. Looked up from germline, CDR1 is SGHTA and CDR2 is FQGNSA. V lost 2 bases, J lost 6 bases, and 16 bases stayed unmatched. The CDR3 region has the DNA TGTGCCAGCAGCTTATGGGCCCGTGGGGGAGGGACGGGCGAGCAGTACTTC. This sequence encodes CASSLWARGGGTGEQYF.

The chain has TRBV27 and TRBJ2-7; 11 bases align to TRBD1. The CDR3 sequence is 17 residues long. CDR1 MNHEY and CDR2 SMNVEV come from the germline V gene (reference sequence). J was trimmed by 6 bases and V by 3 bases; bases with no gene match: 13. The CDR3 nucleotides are TGTGCCAGCAGTTTCTACCCAAACCGGGACAGGGGGGCCGAGCAGTACTTC. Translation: CASSFYPNRDRGAEQYF.

The DNA of the CDR3 is TGTGCCAGCAGTTGGGGGCAGGGGTATGGCTACACCTTC. Residues: CASSWGQGYGYTF. V gene TRBV28 combines with J gene TRBJ1-2, with D possibly being TRBD1 (6 bases). The V end was cut by 4 bases, the J end by 5 bases, with 11 bases between. CDR3 length: 13 amino acids. Germline V gene lookup returns CDR1 MDHEN and CDR2 SYDVKM.

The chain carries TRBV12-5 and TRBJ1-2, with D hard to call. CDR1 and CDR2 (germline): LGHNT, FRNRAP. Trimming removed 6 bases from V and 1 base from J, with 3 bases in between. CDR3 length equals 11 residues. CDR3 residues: CASGHNYGYTF. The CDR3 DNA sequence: TGTGCTAGTGGCCATAACTATGGCTACACCTTC.

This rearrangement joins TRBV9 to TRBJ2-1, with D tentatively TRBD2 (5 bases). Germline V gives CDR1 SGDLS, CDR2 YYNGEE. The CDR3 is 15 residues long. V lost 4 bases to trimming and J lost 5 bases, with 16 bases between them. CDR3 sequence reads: CASSLTSGVNNEQFF. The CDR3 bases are TGTGCCAGCAGCCTAACCTCCGGGGTAAACAATGAGCAGTTCTTC.

CDR3 amino acids: CASRGISRTSGEQFF. CDR3 in DNA: TGTGCCAGCAGGGGTATCAGCAGGACTAGCGGAGAGCAGTTCTTC. The rearrangement links TRBV28 to TRBJ2-1; 10 bases line up with TRBD2. The CDR3 runs to 15 residues. J gave up 10 bases and V 6 bases, and 12 bases lay outside the gene matches. Germline V gene lookup returns CDR1 MDHEN and CDR2 SYDVKM.

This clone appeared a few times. The CDR3 reads CASSIRGTNVLTF. Here the CDR3 DNA reads TGTGCCAGTAGTATTAGAGGGACCAACGTCCTGACTTTC. V usage is TRBV19 and J usage is TRBJ2-6; possible D gene TRBD2, 5 bases. CDR3 length equals 13 residues. Germline CDR1 reads LNHDA; CDR2 reads SQIVND (reference sequence). V gave up 3 bases and J gave up 8 bases, with 8 bases separating them.

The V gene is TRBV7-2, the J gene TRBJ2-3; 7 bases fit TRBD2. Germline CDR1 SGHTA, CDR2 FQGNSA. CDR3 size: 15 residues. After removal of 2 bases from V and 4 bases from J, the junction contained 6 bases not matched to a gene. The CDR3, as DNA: TGTGCCAGCAGCTTATCGACTAGCCGGGCAGATACGCAGTATTTT. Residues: CASSLSTSRADTQYF.

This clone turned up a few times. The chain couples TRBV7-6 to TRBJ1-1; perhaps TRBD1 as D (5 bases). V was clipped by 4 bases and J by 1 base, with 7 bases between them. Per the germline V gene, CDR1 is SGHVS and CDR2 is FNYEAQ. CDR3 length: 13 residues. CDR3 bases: TGTGCCAGCAGCTCGGACAAGAACACTGAAGCTTTCTTT. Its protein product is CASSSDKNTEAFF. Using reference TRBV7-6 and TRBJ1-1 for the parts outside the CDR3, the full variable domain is GAGVSQSPRYKVTKRGQDVALRCDPISGHVSLYWYRQALGQGPEFLTYFNYEAQQDKSGLPNDRFSAERPEGSISTLTIQRTEQRDSAMYRCASSSDKNTEAFFGQGTRLTVV.

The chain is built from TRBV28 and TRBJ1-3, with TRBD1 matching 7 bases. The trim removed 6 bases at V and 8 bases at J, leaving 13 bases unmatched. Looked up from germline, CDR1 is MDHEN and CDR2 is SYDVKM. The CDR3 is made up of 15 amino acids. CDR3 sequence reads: CASRKDRERKDTIYF. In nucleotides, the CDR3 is TGTGCCAGCAGAAAAGACAGGGAAAGGAAAGACACCATATATTTT.

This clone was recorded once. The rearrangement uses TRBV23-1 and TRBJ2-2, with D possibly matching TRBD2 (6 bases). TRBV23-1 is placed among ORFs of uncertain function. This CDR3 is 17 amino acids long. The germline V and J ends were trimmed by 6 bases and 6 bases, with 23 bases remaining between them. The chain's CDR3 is CASSHRRGRVMAGELFF. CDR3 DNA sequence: TGCGCCAGCAGCCATCGGAGGGGCAGGGTTATGGCCGGGGAGCTGTTTTTT.

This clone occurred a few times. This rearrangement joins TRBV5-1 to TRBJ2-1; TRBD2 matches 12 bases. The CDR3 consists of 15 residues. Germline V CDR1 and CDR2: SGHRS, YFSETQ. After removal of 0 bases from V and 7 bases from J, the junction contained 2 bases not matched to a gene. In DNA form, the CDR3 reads TGCGCCAGCAGCTTGGGGACTAGCGGGGTAAATGAGCAGTTCTTC. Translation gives CASSLGTSGVNEQFF. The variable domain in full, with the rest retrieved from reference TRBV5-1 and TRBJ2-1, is KAGVTQTPRYLIKTRGQQVTLSCSPISGHRSVSWYQQTPGQGLQFLFEYFSETQRNKGNFPGRFSGRQFSNSRSEMNVSTLELGDSALYLCASSLGTSGVNEQFFGPGTRLTVL.

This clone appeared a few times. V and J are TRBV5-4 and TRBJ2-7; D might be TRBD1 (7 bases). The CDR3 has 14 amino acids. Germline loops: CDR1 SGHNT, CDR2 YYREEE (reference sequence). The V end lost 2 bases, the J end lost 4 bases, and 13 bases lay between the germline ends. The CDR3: CASSFGRGAYEQYF. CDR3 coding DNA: TGTGCCAGCAGCTTTGGCAGGGGGGCGTACGAGCAGTACTTC.